This T cell receptor beta chain was recovered during a study of blood T cell repertoires in COVID-19. Study information: There were acute and convalescent COVID-19 samples, and they came from the United States, Italy and Spain.

TCRdb's copy holds only in-frame clones and misses some; the assay was immunoSEQ multiplex PCR. The table includes roughly 100,000 clones, around nine tenths detected once. CDR1 and CDR2 from the germline V gene are SGHVS and FQNEAQ. The CDR3 spans 14 residues. Between the trimmed V and J ends, which lost 5 bases and 7 bases, there was a span of 12 bases. The sequence derives from a woman aged 80 or over with acute or convalescent COVID-19. The chain combines TRBV7-8 with TRBJ1-6; no definite D call. The sequenced sample consisted of peripheral blood. The CDR3 reads CASSPVGGNSPLHF. CDR3 in DNA: TGTGCCAGCAGCCCCGTCGGCGGAAATTCACCCCTCCACTTT.